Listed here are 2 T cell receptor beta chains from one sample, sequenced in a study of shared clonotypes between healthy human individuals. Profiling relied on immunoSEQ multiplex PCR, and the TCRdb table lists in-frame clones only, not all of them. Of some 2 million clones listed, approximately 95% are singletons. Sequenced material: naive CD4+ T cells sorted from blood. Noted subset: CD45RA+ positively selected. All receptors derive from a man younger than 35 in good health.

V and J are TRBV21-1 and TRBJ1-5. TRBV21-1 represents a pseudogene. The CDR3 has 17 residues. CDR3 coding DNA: TGTGCCAGCAGCAAAGTAGCCGGCGGGAGAGGGAATCAGCCCCAGCATTTT. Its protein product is CASSKVAGGRGNQPQHF.

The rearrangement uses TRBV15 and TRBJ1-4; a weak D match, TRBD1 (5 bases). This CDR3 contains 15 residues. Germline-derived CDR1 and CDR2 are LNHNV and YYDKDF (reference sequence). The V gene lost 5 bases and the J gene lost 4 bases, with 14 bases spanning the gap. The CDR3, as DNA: TGTGCCACCAGCCCTCTGGGGGGAGATAATGAAAAACTGTTTTTT. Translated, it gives CATSPLGGDNEKLFF.